The present T cell receptor beta chain was sequenced within a study of OX40 agonist ivuxolimab in advanced cancers. Study-level results: More expanded clones were seen, on average, in CD8+ T cells than in CD4+. Undetermined was the antigen specificity of the expanded peripheral T cells.

The germline V gene has CDR1 MGHRA and CDR2 YSYEKL. V was cut by 4 bases and J by 7 bases, with 17 bases left in between. The CDR3 has 15 residues. Points on this clone: Its matching antigen is unknown.

Libraries were prepared by immunoSEQ multiplex PCR; TCRdb keeps only in-frame clonotypes and omits some of them. The sample has approximately 12,000 clones, over 60% seen once. Patients were ineligible given autoimmune disease history or systemic immunosuppression. The chain couples TRBV4-1 to TRBJ1-5; TRBD1 might be the D (5 bases). Specimen: CD4+ or CD8+ T cells sorted from blood, collected in a trial of the OX40 agonist ivuxolimab. This TCR came from an adult with an advanced solid tumor such as melanoma, head and neck, liver or kidney cancer. The CDR3 nucleotides read TGCGCCAGCAGCCCCTTGGGGGTTTCTGGACAGCCCCAGCATTTT. Protein sequence: CASSPLGVSGQPQHF.